This entry lists 15 T cell receptor beta chains sequenced from one sample in a study of cytotoxic CD8 clonotypes in ibrutinib-treated CLL. TCRdb's table, derived via immunoSEQ multiplex PCR, lists solely in-frame clones and lacks some. The sample has over 95,000 clones, roughly 60% seen once. The starting material was PBMCs, obtained after 24 months of ibrutinib treatment. Source of these receptors: a human donor with chronic lymphocytic leukemia.

This clone was recorded once. This rearrangement joins TRBV5-5 to TRBJ2-7, with unresolved D. CDR3 length equals 15 residues. Germline CDR1 is SGHKS and CDR2 is YYEKEE (reference sequence). V was clipped by 3 bases and J by 4 bases, with 17 bases between them. CDR3 sequence: CASSYSGGNSYEQYF. The CDR3 DNA is TGTGCCAGCAGCTACTCAGGCGGCAACTCATACGAGCAGTACTTC. Together with reference TRBV5-5 and TRBJ2-7, the CDR3 gives the full variable domain: DAGVTQSPTHLIKTRGQQVTLRCSPISGHKSVSWYQQVLGQGPQFIFQYYEKEERGRGNFPDRFSARQFPNYSSELNVNALLLGDSALYLCASSYSGGNSYEQYFGPGTRLTVT.

This chain connects TRBV13 to TRBJ2-1, with D tentatively TRBD2 (6 bases). The V end lost 2 bases, the J end lost 3 bases, and 8 bases lay between the germline ends. This CDR3 region has 14 residues. CDR1 is PRHDT, CDR2 FYEKMQ, per germline (reference sequence). Here the CDR3 reads CASSLRDFYNEQFF. Here the CDR3 DNA reads TGTGCCAGCAGCTTACGGGACTTCTACAATGAGCAGTTCTTC.

V is TRBV2 and J is TRBJ2-3; the match to TRBD2 covers 7 bases. Germline CDR1 is SNHLY and CDR2 is FYNNEI. V lost 3 bases, J lost 2 bases, and 5 bases stayed unmatched. The CDR3 runs 15 residues. The CDR3 loop reads CASSEGTTYTDTQYF. CDR3 bases: TGTGCCAGCAGTGAGGGGACTACCTACACAGATACGCAGTATTTT.

The rearrangement links TRBV30 to TRBJ2-5; 10 bases align to TRBD1. The germline CDR1 and CDR2 sequences are GTSNPN and SVGIG (reference sequence). The V and J ends lost 2 bases and 7 bases, in that order; junction bases with no gene match: 7. CDR3 length: 14 amino acids. The CDR3 loop is CAWSRQGADGTQYF. The CDR3 nucleotides are TGTGCCTGGAGTCGACAGGGGGCGGATGGGACCCAGTACTTC. Complete variable domain (other parts from reference TRBV30 and TRBJ2-5): SQTIHQWPATLVQPVGSPLSLECTVEGTSNPNLYWYRQAAGRGLQLLFYSVGIGQISSEVPQNLSASRPQDRQFILSSKKLLLSDSGFYLCAWSRQGADGTQYFGPGTRLLVL.

This clone has just a few counts. The gene calls are TRBV29-1 and TRBJ2-5; D possibly corresponds to TRBD1 (5 bases). The germline CDR1 and CDR2 sequences are SQVTM and ANQGSEA. The CDR3 contains 13 residues. The V and J ends lost 6 bases and 6 bases respectively, with 17 bases between them. CDR3 residues: CSVVGQVQQTQYF. The CDR3 DNA sequence: TGCAGCGTGGTCGGACAAGTTCAACAGACCCAGTACTTC.

V is TRBV6-5 and J is TRBJ1-1; D unclear. Germline V CDR1 and CDR2: MNHEY, SVGAGI. V was clipped by 5 bases and J by 4 bases, with 11 bases between them. This CDR3 spans 13 amino acids. CDR3 sequence: CASSPTLSTEAFF. The CDR3 bases are TGTGCCAGCAGTCCAACTCTGAGCACTGAAGCTTTCTTT.

The chain couples TRBV5-4 to TRBJ2-7; the D is unclear. The CDR3 is 15 residues long. From germline, CDR1 is SGHNT and CDR2 YYREEE (reference sequence). The V end lost 0 bases, the J end lost 0 bases, and 10 bases lay between the germline ends. This CDR3 reads CASSLEVGISYEQYF. The CDR3 region has the DNA TGTGCCAGCAGCTTGGAGGTGGGGATCTCCTACGAGCAGTACTTC.

The chain carries TRBV28 and TRBJ2-1; no reliable D call. The CDR3 length is 15 residues. Trimming removed 4 bases from V and 0 bases from J, with 10 bases in between. Germline loops: CDR1 MDHEN, CDR2 SYDVKM. The CDR3 DNA reads TGTGCCAGCAGTTCGGACGCCAGCTCCTACAATGAGCAGTTCTTC. The encoded protein is CASSSDASSYNEQFF.

The chain uses TRBV19 and TRBJ2-2, with 10 bases identical to TRBD2. Looked up from germline, CDR1 is LNHDA and CDR2 is SQIVND (reference sequence). Trimming at V came to 10 bases and at J to 6 bases, leaving 8 bases not matched to a gene. The CDR3 runs to 14 residues. CDR3 sequence: CATQGLALPGELFF. CDR3 DNA: TGTGCCACCCAGGGACTAGCGTTGCCCGGGGAGCTGTTTTTT.

This rearrangement joins TRBV7-2 to TRBJ2-1, with a weak D call TRBD1 (6 bases). The CDR3 is 16 residues long. Germline V gives CDR1 SGHTA, CDR2 FQGNSA. V lost 1 base to trimming and J lost 6 bases, with 16 bases between them. The CDR3 loop reads CASSLEGDATINEQFF. CDR3 coding DNA: TGTGCCAGCAGCTTAGAGGGGGACGCAACCATCAATGAGCAGTTCTTC. The entire variable domain, with the rest obtained from reference TRBV7-2 and TRBJ2-1, is as follows: GAGVSQSPSNKVTEKGKDVELRCDPISGHTALYWYRQSLGQGLEFLIYFQGNSAPDKSGLPSDRFSAERTGGSVSTLTIQRTQQEDSAVYLCASSLEGDATINEQFFGPGTRLTVL.

The chain uses TRBV6-1 and TRBJ1-4; D call uncertain. The CDR3 is 15 residues long. Deletions cut 7 bases from V and 0 bases from J, with 12 bases between. Per the germline V gene, CDR1 is MNHNS and CDR2 is SASEGT. This CDR3 is CASKAGDTTNEKLFF. The CDR3 DNA reads TGTGCCAGCAAGGCAGGCGATACAACTAATGAAAAACTGTTTTTT.

This chain links TRBV30 with TRBJ1-1; D is perhaps TRBD1 (5 bases). Per germline, CDR1 GTSNPN and CDR2 SVGIG (reference sequence). The length of the CDR3 is 12 residues. The CDR3: CASSSRGERAFF. DNA of the CDR3: TGTGCTTCGTCATCACGGGGGGAGCGAGCTTTCTTT.

This sequence joins TRBV29-1 and TRBJ1-1, with D possibly matching TRBD1 (5 bases). The CDR3 covers 13 residues. The V gene's germline CDR1 is SQVTM and CDR2 ANQGSEA. V lost 2 bases and J 1 base, leaving 8 bases between the germline ends. As DNA, the CDR3 is TGCAGCGTTGAACCGACAGAGAACACTGAAGCTTTCTTT. Translation gives CSVEPTENTEAFF.

The sample holds one count of this clone. V is TRBV19 and J is TRBJ2-4; 8 positions match TRBD2. V shed 3 bases, J shed 2 bases, and the junction held 3 bases outside the gene matches. Germline V gene lookup returns CDR1 LNHDA and CDR2 SQIVND (reference sequence). CDR3 length: 15 residues. The CDR3 spells CASSMAGGTKNIQYF. CDR3 sequence (DNA): TGTGCCAGTAGTATGGCGGGAGGAACCAAAAACATTCAGTACTTC.

This clone was found many times. This chain connects TRBV7-8 to TRBJ1-2, with 7 bases fitting TRBD1. V was pared by 4 bases and J by 8 bases, with 10 bases of the junction left unmatched. This CDR3 is 14 amino acids long. The germline V gene has CDR1 SGHVS and CDR2 FQNEAQ. CDR3 in DNA: TGTGCCAGCAGCTACCTGACAGGGTCGGGCGGCTACACCTTC. Amino acid sequence: CASSYLTGSGGYTF.